This TCR beta chain is drawn from a study of blood T cell repertoires in COVID-19. Study background: Both acute and convalescent COVID-19 samples were obtained from the United States, Italy and Spain.

The protocol was immunoSEQ multiplex PCR, while the TCRdb copy is restricted to in-frame clones and leaves out a portion. The data show fewer than 200,000 clones, under 85% seen once. The V end was cut by 2 bases, the J end by 1 base, with 5 bases between. The CDR3 contains 13 residues. The germline gives CDR1 LNHDA, CDR2 SQIVND (reference sequence). Sequenced input: peripheral blood. This TCR was recovered from a woman at least 80 years old with acute or convalescent COVID-19. The genes are TRBV19 and TRBJ1-1; unclear D gene. The CDR3 here is CASSIQENTEAFF. The CDR3 coding sequence is TGTGCCAGTAGTATACAGGAGAACACTGAAGCTTTCTTT.